This T cell receptor (beta chain) was identified in a study of T-cell reconstitution after alpha-beta-depleted transplantation in children. V lost 1 base, J lost 3 bases, and 9 bases stayed unmatched. The germline V gene has CDR1 LNHNV and CDR2 YYDKDF (reference sequence). The CDR3 spans 16 residues. The TCRbeta library was prepared with unique molecular identifiers. From the PCR reads, TCRdb called clonotypes with MiXCR, one entry per CDR3 protein. The table shows approximately 520,000 distinct CDR3 sequences, with 30% to 35% occurring only once. This clonotype was obtained from a human donor who donated a stem cell graft to a child with aplastic anemia. The rearrangement joins TRBV15 to TRBJ2-7; 7 nucleotides line up with TRBD2. The input for sequencing was PBMCs from the stem cell graft donor, taken from the stem cell graft. CDR3 bases: TGTGCCACCAGCAGAGTCCAAGCGGGACCAGGCTACGAGCAGTACTTC. It translates to CATSRVQAGPGYEQYF.